This T cell receptor (beta chain) was captured by sequencing in a study of T cells in Graves' hyperthyroidism and ophthalmopathy. The sample holds a few counts of this clonotype. Amplified TCR beta CDR3 regions derived from RNA transcripts. TCR CDR3 regions were first amplified by RT-PCR with HTBI primers. TCRdb passed the multiplex PCR reads through MiXCR, listing each CDR3 protein once. Here the sample spans under 800,000 distinct CDR3 sequences, approximately 15% being singletons. J lost 9 bases, V lost 4 bases, and 8 bases had no gene match. The CDR3 is 15 residues long. In germline, CDR1 is MRHNA, CDR2 SNTAGT.

The sequence derives from a woman younger than 30 with Graves' hyperthyroidism. V usage is TRBV6-4 and J usage is TRBJ2-1; 11 bases are a match to TRBD2. The sample taken for sequencing was blood. The CDR3 nucleotides read TGTGCCAGCAGTGCCCTAGCGGGAGGAACTAGTGAGCAGTTCTTC. Its protein product is CASSALAGGTSEQFF.